These 14 T cell receptor beta chains were sequenced from one sample in a study of neoadjuvant nivolumab and ipilimumab in lung cancer. This table comes from immunoSEQ multiplex PCR, and its TCRdb copy is limited to in-frame clones, with some not included. The data contain over 25,000 clones, around 80% of them singletons. The sample in question was peripheral blood, obtained before neoadjuvant nivolumab, alone or with ipilimumab. The receptors were sampled from an adult with non-small cell lung cancer.

This chain joins TRBV7-7 and TRBJ2-3; TRBD1 matches at 8 bases. The CDR3 consists of 14 residues. In germline, CDR1 is SSHAT, CDR2 FNYEAQ (reference sequence). The J segment lost 1 base and the V segment lost 5 bases, leaving 2 bases of the junction unmatched. CDR3 bases: TGTGCCAGCAGCAAGACAGGGGGCACAGATACGCAGTATTTT. Translating it yields CASSKTGGTDTQYF.

This chain connects TRBV7-9 to TRBJ2-5; 10 bases agree with TRBD2. Losses at the gene ends were 6 bases for V and 5 bases for J; bases not matched to a gene: 9. The CDR3 extends over 15 amino acids. Germline V gives CDR1 SEHNR, CDR2 FQNEAQ (reference sequence). Here the CDR3 DNA reads TGTGCCAGCAGGATTAGCGGGGGGCCGGAGGAGACCCAGTACTTC. It is translated as CASRISGGPEETQYF.

This clone was found a few times. The J gene is TRBJ1-6, the V gene TRBV7-6, with D perhaps matching TRBD1 (5 bases). V was cut by 1 base and J by 7 bases, with 17 bases left in between. This CDR3 is built from 17 residues. Germline V gene sequence: CDR1 SGHVS, CDR2 FNYEAQ. The CDR3 loop reads CASSLEGEASSNSPLHF. The CDR3 nucleotides read TGTGCCAGCAGCTTAGAAGGGGAGGCGAGTTCGAATTCACCCCTCCACTTT.

This clone turned up a few times. V usage is TRBV9 and J usage is TRBJ1-6; D possibly corresponds to TRBD1 (5 bases). This CDR3 has 15 amino acids. Germline values: CDR1 SGDLS, CDR2 YYNGEE. The V and J ends lost 0 bases and 5 bases respectively, with 9 bases between them. This CDR3 is CASSVGGEDNSPLHF. CDR3 sequence (DNA): TGTGCCAGCAGCGTAGGAGGGGAAGATAATTCACCCCTCCACTTT.

The chain combines TRBV5-6 with TRBJ2-1; D not resolved. CDR1 SGHDT and CDR2 YYEEEE come from the germline V gene. This CDR3 spans 14 amino acids. Trimming removed 0 bases at V and 4 bases at J, with 8 bases between. CDR3 nucleotide sequence: TGTGCCAGCAGCTTGGGGGCAGTTTACAATGAGCAGTTCTTC. Protein product: CASSLGAVYNEQFF.

The rearrangement joins TRBV28 to TRBJ1-2, with D tentatively TRBD1 (6 bases). Between the trimmed V and J ends, which lost 6 bases and 2 bases, there was a span of 16 bases. The germline CDR1 and CDR2 sequences are MDHEN and SYDVKM. The CDR3 totals 15 residues. The CDR3 sequence is CASRLTGTSNYGYTF. The CDR3 DNA follows: TGTGCCAGCAGGCTAACCGGGACATCGAACTATGGCTACACCTTC.

The V and J genes are TRBV7-2 and TRBJ2-5; 8 nucleotides align to TRBD2. This CDR3 has 15 amino acids. Germline V gene sequence: CDR1 SGHTA, CDR2 FQGNSA. The V segment lost 3 bases and the J segment 1 base; nucleotides outside the gene matches: 4. Written as DNA, the CDR3 is TGTGCCAGCAGCTTGAACGGGGGGGGCCAAGAGACCCAGTACTTC. Its translation: CASSLNGGGQETQYF.

V gene TRBV6-1 combines with J gene TRBJ2-1; 11 positions agree with TRBD2. Trimming took 7 bases from V and 10 from J; bases not matched to a gene: 6. The CDR3 sequence is 13 residues long. Germline V gene data show CDR1 as MNHNS and CDR2 as SASEGT. CDR3 region: CASTSGGPGEQFF. CDR3 coding DNA: TGTGCCAGCACTAGCGGGGGGCCGGGGGAGCAGTTCTTC.

The chain is built from TRBV5-6 and TRBJ2-2, with D uncertain. Germline CDR1 reads SGHDT; CDR2 reads YYEEEE. The V end was cut by 4 bases, the J end by 0 bases, with 7 bases between. This CDR3 is 14 amino acids long. CDR3 region: CASSPDTNTGELFF. The CDR3 DNA follows: TGTGCCAGCAGCCCCGACACGAACACCGGGGAGCTGTTTTTT.

This chain joins TRBV7-7 and TRBJ2-7; tentatively, D is TRBD1 (6 bases). The V end lost 5 bases, the J end lost 6 bases, and 17 bases lay between the germline ends. CDR1 and CDR2 from the germline V gene are SSHAT and FNYEAQ (reference sequence). This CDR3 is 14 amino acids long. The CDR3 sequence: CASSPSTGPGEQYF. The CDR3 DNA follows: TGTGCCAGCAGCCCCTCTACAGGGCCCGGCGAGCAGTACTTC.

The V gene is TRBV27, the J gene TRBJ2-5; the match to TRBD1 covers 11 bases. CDR1 is MNHEY and CDR2 is SMNVEV in the germline V gene (reference sequence). Trimming removed 4 bases from V and 6 bases from J; junction bases left unmatched: 4. This CDR3 is built from 14 residues. CDR3 nucleotide sequence: TGTGCCAGCAGTTCCGGGACAGGGGGAAAGACCCAGTACTTC. Protein sequence: CASSSGTGGKTQYF.

This chain links TRBV15 with TRBJ1-5; D unclear. Trimming took off 5 bases at V and 0 bases at J, with 8 bases between the two ends. The CDR3 runs 14 residues. Germline CDR1 LNHNV, CDR2 YYDKDF (reference sequence). CDR3 sequence (DNA): TGTGCCACCAGCGGTAGAGATAGCAATCAGCCCCAGCATTTT. Its protein product is CATSGRDSNQPQHF. Supplemented by reference TRBV15 and TRBJ1-5, the full variable domain reads DAMVIQNPRYQVTQFGKPVTLSCSQTLNHNVMYWYQQKSSQAPKLLFHYYDKDFNNEADTPDNFQSRRPNTSFCFLDIRSPGLGDTAMYLCATSGRDSNQPQHFGDGTRLSIL.

This rearrangement joins TRBV10-3 to TRBJ2-7, with 8 bases matching TRBD1. In germline, CDR1 is ENHRY, CDR2 SYGVKD. This CDR3 has 16 residues. V lost 6 bases to trimming and J lost 6 bases; unmatched junction nucleotides: 16. The DNA of the CDR3 is TGTGCCATCAGACCCGACCCTACCGGGACAGGTACCGAGCAGTACTTC. Residues: CAIRPDPTGTGTEQYF.

As DNA, the CDR3 is TGTGCCAGCAGCTTAGATCGATGGGGCACAGATACGCAGTATTTT. Its protein product is CASSLDRWGTDTQYF. The V gene is TRBV11-2, the J gene TRBJ2-3; D ambiguous. The V gene lost 0 bases and the J gene lost 1 base, with 8 bases spanning the gap. Per germline, CDR1 SGHAT and CDR2 FQNNGV. The CDR3 contains 15 residues.